This TCR beta chain was retrieved from a study of cytomegalovirus exposure and HLA in healthy donors. Across the study: From 190 million or so T cells, an earlier analysis saw roughly 110 million unique TCR beta sequences.

Amplification used 60 Vbeta primers and 13 Jbeta primers. Data came from immunoSEQ multiplex PCR; TCRdb stores just in-frame clones and leaves some out. The data contain about 120,000 clones, about 80% of them singletons. Worth noting for this clone: The target antigen is unknown.

V was clipped by 3 bases and J by 6 bases; unmatched bases: 7. This CDR3 has 15 amino acids. CDR1 and CDR2 (germline): GTSNPN, SVGIG (reference sequence). The study's findings and limits: A classifier reportedly called cytomegalovirus status with high sensitivity and specificity.

Material: PBMCs. This chain connects TRBV30 to TRBJ1-4; TRBD1 agrees at 10 bases. The sequence came from a female donor in good health and CMV-seropositive. CDR3 bases: TGTGCCTGGAGGGATACCGGGACAGGGGATGAAAAACTGTTTTTT. Translating it yields CAWRDTGTGDEKLFF. Based on the CDR3 plus reference TRBV30 and TRBJ1-4, the full variable domain is SQTIHQWPATLVQPVGSPLSLECTVEGTSNPNLYWYRQAAGRGLQLLFYSVGIGQISSEVPQNLSASRPQDRQFILSSKKLLLSDSGFYLCAWRDTGTGDEKLFFGSGTQLSVL.